The text below deals with one TCR beta chain. The sample belongs to a study of blood T cell repertoires in COVID-19. Turning to the study itself: Acute and convalescent COVID-19 samples came from the United States, Italy and Spain. Sample material is recorded as cDNA or gDNA derived from T cells, B-cell-depleted T cells, or PBMCs.

As originally analysed: Researchers report that nucleated cell counts were estimated from reference gene primer amplification. The method was immunoSEQ multiplex PCR; TCRdb's version includes in-frame clones alone and lacks a portion of them. V and J calls and clone size are given by that table; D and trimming were obtained from the DNA. In the table there are more than 150,000 clones, roughly 90% of which are singletons. Sample: peripheral blood. This receptor was taken from a man aged 50 to 59 with acute or convalescent COVID-19.

The CDR3 DNA sequence: TGTGCCAGCAGTAGGGACAGGGGAGGTGAAAAACTGTTTTTT. This gives the protein CASSRDRGGEKLFF. V usage is TRBV6-5 and J usage is TRBJ1-4; 10 bases are a match to TRBD1. From germline, CDR1 is MNHEY and CDR2 SVGAGI. The CDR3 is 14 residues long. Germline trimming cut 5 bases from V and 7 bases from J; bases unmatched to any gene: 4.